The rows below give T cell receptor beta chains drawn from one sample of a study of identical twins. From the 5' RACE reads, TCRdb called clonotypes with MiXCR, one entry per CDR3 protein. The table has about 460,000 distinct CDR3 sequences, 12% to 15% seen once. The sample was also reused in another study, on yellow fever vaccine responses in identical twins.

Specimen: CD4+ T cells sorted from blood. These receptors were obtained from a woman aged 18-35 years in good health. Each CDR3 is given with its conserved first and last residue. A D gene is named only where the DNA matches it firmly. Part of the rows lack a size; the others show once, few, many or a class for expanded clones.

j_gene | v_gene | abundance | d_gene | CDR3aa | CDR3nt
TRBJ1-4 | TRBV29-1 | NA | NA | CSVGRMGEKLFF | TGCAGCGTTGGAAGGATGGGGGAAAAACTGTTTTTT
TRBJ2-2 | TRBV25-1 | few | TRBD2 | CASSGSGRAGGELFF | TGTGCCAGCAGTGGTAGCGGGAGGGCCGGCGGGGAGCTGTTTTTT
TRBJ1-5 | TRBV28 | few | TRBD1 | CASNRQGEGNQPQHF | TGTGCCAGCAATAGACAGGGGGAGGGCAATCAGCCCCAGCATTTT
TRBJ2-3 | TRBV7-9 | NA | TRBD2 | CASSGASGGDTQYF | TGTGCCAGCAGCGGGGCTAGCGGGGGAGATACGCAGTATTTT
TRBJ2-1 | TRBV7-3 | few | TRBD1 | CASSLGQPLYNEQFF | TGTGCCAGCAGTCTGGGACAGCCCCTGTACAATGAGCAGTTCTTC
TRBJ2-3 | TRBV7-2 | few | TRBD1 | CASSSQGLARQYF | TGTGCCAGCAGCTCACAGGGGTTGGCCCGCCAGTATTTT
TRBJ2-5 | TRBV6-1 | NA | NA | CASSEEAGIKTQYF | TGTGCCAGCAGTGAAGAGGCGGGGATAAAGACCCAGTACTTC
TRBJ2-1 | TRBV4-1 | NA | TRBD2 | CASSLGGYLGDEQFF | TGCGCCAGCAGCCTCGGGGGGTACTTGGGCGATGAGCAGTTCTTC
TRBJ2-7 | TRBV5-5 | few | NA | CASSYQTNRHYF | TGTGCCAGCAGCTATCAGACAAACCGTCATTACTTC
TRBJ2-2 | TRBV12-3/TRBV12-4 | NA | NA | CASSLNQGAGTGELFF | TGTGCCAGCAGCCTCAACCAGGGTGCGGGGACCGGGGAGCTGTTTTTT
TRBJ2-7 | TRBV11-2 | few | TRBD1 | CASSSYADRGEQYF | TGTGCCAGCAGCTCCTATGCGGACAGGGGCGAGCAGTACTTC
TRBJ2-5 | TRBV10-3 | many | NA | CAISGIETETQYF | TGTGCCATCAGTGGGATCGAAACGGAGACCCAGTACTTC
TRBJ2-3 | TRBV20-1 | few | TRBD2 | CSARGPSGMVDTQYF | TGCAGTGCTAGGGGGCCTAGCGGGATGGTGGATACGCAGTATTTT
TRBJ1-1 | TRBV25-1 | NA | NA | CASSPRQAETEAFF | TGTGCCAGCAGCCCAAGACAGGCGGAGACTGAAGCTTTCTTT
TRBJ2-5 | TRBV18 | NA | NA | CASSPPSARRETQYF | TGTGCCAGCTCACCACCGTCCGCCAGGAGAGAGACCCAGTACTTC
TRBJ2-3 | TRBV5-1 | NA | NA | CASNSRGGGDTQYF | TGCGCCAGCAACTCAAGGGGGGGCGGCGATACGCAGTATTTT
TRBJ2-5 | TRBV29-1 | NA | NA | CSVDYGQETQYF | TGCAGCGTTGATTACGGGCAAGAGACCCAGTACTTC
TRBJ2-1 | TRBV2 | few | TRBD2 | CASSEDSGKFF | TGTGCCAGCAGTGAAGATAGCGGGAAGTTCTTC
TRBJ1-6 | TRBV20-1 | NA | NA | CSARVGTFNSPLHF | TGCAGTGCTAGAGTGGGGACCTTCAATTCACCCCTCCACTTT
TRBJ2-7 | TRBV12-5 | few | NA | CASARGPTYEQYF | TGTGCTAGTGCCCGAGGACCGACCTACGAGCAGTACTTC
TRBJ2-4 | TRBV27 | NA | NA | CASSRDNLAKNIQYF | TGTGCCAGCAGCCGGGACAACCTAGCCAAAAACATTCAGTACTTC
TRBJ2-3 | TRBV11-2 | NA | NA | CASSSGTRIPDTQYF | TGTGCCAGCAGCTCCGGGACAAGGATTCCAGATACGCAGTATTTT
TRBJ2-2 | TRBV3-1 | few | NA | CASSQAQATGELFF | TGTGCCAGCAGCCAAGCTCAGGCCACCGGGGAGCTGTTTTTT
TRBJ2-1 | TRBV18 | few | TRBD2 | CASTLTSGGNNEQFF | TGTGCCAGCACTCTGACTAGCGGGGGGAACAATGAGCAGTTCTTC
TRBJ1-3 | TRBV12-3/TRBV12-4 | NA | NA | CASSFGGKSGNTIYF | TGTGCCAGCAGTTTTGGGGGCAAATCTGGAAACACCATATATTTT
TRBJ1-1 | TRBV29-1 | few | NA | CSVWDRNTEAFF | TGCAGCGTTTGGGATCGGAACACTGAAGCTTTCTTT
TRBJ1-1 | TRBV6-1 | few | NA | CASSTVDTMNTEAFF | TGTGCCAGCAGTACCGTTGATACTATGAACACTGAAGCTTTCTTT
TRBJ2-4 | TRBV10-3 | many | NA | CAIMAGDGKNIQYF | TGTGCCATCATGGCCGGGGACGGAAAAAACATTCAGTACTTC
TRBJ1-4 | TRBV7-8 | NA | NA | CASSLVPGEGGKLFF | TGTGCCAGCAGCTTAGTGCCAGGGGAGGGTGGAAAACTGTTTTTT
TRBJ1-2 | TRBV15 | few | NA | CATSRDRGLRAEGYTF | TGTGCCACCAGCAGAGATAGGGGACTCCGGGCGGAAGGCTACACCTTC
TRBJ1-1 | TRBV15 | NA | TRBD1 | CATSRDRHWGEAFF | TGTGCCACCAGCAGGGACAGGCATTGGGGTGAAGCTTTCTTT
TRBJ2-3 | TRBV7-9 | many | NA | CASSPGVIGTDTQYF | TGTGCCAGCAGCCCAGGGGTAATTGGCACAGATACGCAGTATTTT
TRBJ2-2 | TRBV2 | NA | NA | CASMSWGELFF | TGTGCCAGCATGAGTTGGGGGGAGCTGTTTTTT
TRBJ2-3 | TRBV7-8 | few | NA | CASSQSAGHLILSTDTQYF | TGTGCCAGCAGTCAAAGTGCGGGCCATTTAATTCTCAGCACAGATACGCAGTATTTT
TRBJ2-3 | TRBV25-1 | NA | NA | CASSVLEVGANTQYF | TGTGCCAGCAGTGTACTTGAGGTCGGGGCCAATACGCAGTATTTT
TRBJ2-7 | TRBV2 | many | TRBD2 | CASSRTSGRVYEQYF | TGTGCCAGCAGTAGGACTAGCGGGAGGGTCTACGAGCAGTACTTC